This T cell receptor (beta chain) was captured by sequencing in a study of T cell changes during pregnancy in multiple sclerosis. V shed 1 base and J 0 bases; nucleotides not matched to a gene: 1. In germline, CDR1 is SGHTA, CDR2 FQGNSA. The CDR3 is made up of 15 amino acids. Some clones are missing from TCRdb's copy, which holds only in-frame ones; the method was immunoSEQ multiplex PCR. The sample lists about 70,000 clones; 90% to 95% were seen once. This chain joins TRBV7-2 and TRBJ2-3, with 7 bases that match TRBD2. The material sequenced was peripheral blood, taken in the third trimester of pregnancy. This TCR was sampled from a female donor with multiple sclerosis, enrolled in a pregnancy study. The CDR3 DNA is TGTGCCAGCAGCTTAGAGCGGGGTAGCACAGATACGCAGTATTTT. Translation gives CASSLERGSTDTQYF.